The source of this T cell receptor beta chain is a study of CD8+ T cells in alopecia areata. Across the study: Severity of treated patients was scored by affected scalp percentage.

CDR3 size: 15 residues. CDR1 is SGHTA, CDR2 FQGNSA, per germline. V shed 4 bases and J 8 bases; nucleotides not matched to a gene: 6. Treatment of the sample: oral pan-JAK inhibitor, 5-10 mg twice daily. Punch biopsies of lesional scalp, plus peripheral blood, were taken from alopecia areata patients. Extracted from the samples, RNA was reverse transcribed into cDNA to serve as the sequencing template. TCRdb's table, derived via immunoSEQ multiplex PCR, lists solely in-frame clones and lacks some. Of under 20,000 clones detected, about 60% appear once; the ten largest clones hold roughly 8.2%. The study, taken as a whole, reports: Scalp sample data also include resident alphabeta T cells from normal skin. With just one nonresponder, it is still uncertain whether baseline CD8+ expansion relates to response. Tofacitinib significantly brought down scalp clonality and expanded CD8+ clones among top 100.

This clone was seen a few times. Its antigen remains unidentified. V usage is TRBV7-2 and J usage is TRBJ2-1, with 12 bases matching TRBD2. The material was skin, obtained at week 4, from a patient treated with tofacitinib. This receptor was obtained from a human donor with alopecia areata. The chain's CDR3 is CASSSSGGAGDEQFF. As DNA, the CDR3 is TGTGCCAGCAGCTCTAGCGGGGGGGCCGGCGATGAGCAGTTCTTC.